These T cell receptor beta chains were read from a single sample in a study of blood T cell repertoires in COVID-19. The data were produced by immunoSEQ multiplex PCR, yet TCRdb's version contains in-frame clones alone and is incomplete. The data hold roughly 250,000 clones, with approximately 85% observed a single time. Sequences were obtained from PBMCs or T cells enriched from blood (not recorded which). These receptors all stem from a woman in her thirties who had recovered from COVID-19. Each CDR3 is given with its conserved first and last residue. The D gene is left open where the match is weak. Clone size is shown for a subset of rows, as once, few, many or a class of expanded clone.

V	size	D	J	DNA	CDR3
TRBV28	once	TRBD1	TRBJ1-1	TGTGCCAGCAGTACCTTCCCTGGGACAGCCCTCATGAACACTGAAGCTTTCTTT	CASSTFPGTALMNTEAFF
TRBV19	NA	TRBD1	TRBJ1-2	TGTGCCAGTAGGTCCAGGGGGGAACCCGGCTATGGCTACACCTTC	CASRSRGEPGYGYTF
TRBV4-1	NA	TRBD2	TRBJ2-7	TGCGCCAGCAGCTCGATACTAGCGGCCGCCTACGAGCAGTACTTC	CASSSILAAAYEQYF
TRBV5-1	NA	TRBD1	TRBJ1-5	TGCGCCAGCAGCTGGACAGGGAGGGATCAGCCCCAGCATTTT	CASSWTGRDQPQHF
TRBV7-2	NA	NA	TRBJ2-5	TGTGCCAGCAGCGCGGGCTACTCCGAGACCCAGTACTTC	CASSAGYSETQYF
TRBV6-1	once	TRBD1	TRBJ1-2	TGTGCCAGCAGTGCTGGACAGGGATCGGCTGAGTATGGCTACACCTTC	CASSAGQGSAEYGYTF
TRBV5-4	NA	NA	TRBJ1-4	TGTGCCAGCAGCTCGTCCAATCTGGGGCGGGGTGGAAAACTGTTTTTT	CASSSSNLGRGGKLFF
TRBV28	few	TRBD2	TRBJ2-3	TGTGCCAGCAACTCACTAGCGGGGGGTTACACAGATACGCAGTATTTT	CASNSLAGGYTDTQYF
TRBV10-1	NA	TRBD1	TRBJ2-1	TGCGCCAGCAGCCATGGACAGGGGGCGAACCAGTTCTTC	CASSHGQGANQFF
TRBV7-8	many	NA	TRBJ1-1	TGTGCCAGCAGCCCTACTCAGACAGCTAGGACTGAAGCTTTCTTT	CASSPTQTARTEAFF
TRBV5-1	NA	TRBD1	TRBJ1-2	TGCGCCAGCAGCTTTTGGACAGGGGGGGACTATGGCTACACCTTC	CASSFWTGGDYGYTF
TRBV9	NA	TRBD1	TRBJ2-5	TGTGCCAGCAGCGTAGAGGAACAGCCCGGGACAGGGGGGGGAGAGACCCAGTACTTC	CASSVEEQPGTGGGETQYF
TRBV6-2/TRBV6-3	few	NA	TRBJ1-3	TGTGCCAGCAGTTTTTCGGGTATCTCTGGAAACACCATATATTTT	CASSFSGISGNTIYF
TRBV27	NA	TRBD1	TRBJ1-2	TGTGCCAGCAGTCCCCGGACAGGGGAGGAGGGCTATGGCTACACCTTC	CASSPRTGEEGYGYTF
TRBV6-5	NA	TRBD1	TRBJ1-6	TGTGCCAGCAGTTACTCGACAGGGGGCGTTAATTCACCCCTCCACTTT	CASSYSTGGVNSPLHF
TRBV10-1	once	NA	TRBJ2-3	TGCGCCAGCAGTCCCGGGGTTAGCCACAGCACAGATACGCAGTATTTT	CASSPGVSHSTDTQYF
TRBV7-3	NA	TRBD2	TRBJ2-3	TGTGCCAGCAGCTTACTAGCGGGCATTGCAGATACGCAGTATTTT	CASSLLAGIADTQYF
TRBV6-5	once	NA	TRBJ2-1	TGTGCCAGCAGTGACTCCTCGGGAAATGAGCAGTTCTTC	CASSDSSGNEQFF
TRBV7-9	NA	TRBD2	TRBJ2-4	TGTGCCAGCAGCTTAAGCGGGGTCGTCAAAAACATTCAGTACTTC	CASSLSGVVKNIQYF
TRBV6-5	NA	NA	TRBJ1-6	TGTGCCAGCAGCCTTGGCCCCATGGCTTCACCCCTCCACTTT	CASSLGPMASPLHF
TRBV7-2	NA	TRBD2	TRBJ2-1	TGTGCCAGCAGCCAGACTAGCGGGGGTTACAATGAGCAGTTCTTC	CASSQTSGGYNEQFF
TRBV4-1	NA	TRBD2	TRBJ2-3	TGCGCCAGCAGCCAGCAGATTCCCGGGGGGATCCTAGATACGCAGTATTTT	CASSQQIPGGILDTQYF
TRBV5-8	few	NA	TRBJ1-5	TGTGCCAGCAGCTTGCCCCGACAGGTGCCCCGGACGGGTCAGCCCCAGCATTTT	CASSLPRQVPRTGQPQHF
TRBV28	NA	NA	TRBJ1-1	TGTGCCAGCAGTTATGGACTGGACACTGAAGCTTTCTTT	CASSYGLDTEAFF
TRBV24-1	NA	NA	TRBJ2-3	TGTGCCACCAGTGGGACAGACACAGATACGCAGTATTTT	CATSGTDTDTQYF
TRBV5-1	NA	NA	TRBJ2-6	TGCGCCAGCAGCTTGGAGGCCAGGGCTTCTGGGGCCAACGTCCTGACTTTC	CASSLEARASGANVLTF